The 7 T cell receptor beta chains below all came from one sample that was sequenced in a study of cytomegalovirus exposure and HLA in healthy donors. TCRdb's table, derived via immunoSEQ multiplex PCR, lists solely in-frame clones and lacks some. This sample has 150,000 to 200,000 clones, with approximately 86% found just once. The sequenced material came from PBMCs. The receptor source for this set is a man aged 30 to 39 in good health and CMV-seropositive.

This chain uses TRBV7-2 with TRBJ1-6; the D gene is possibly TRBD1 (5 bases). The CDR3 spans 14 residues. V was shortened by 5 bases and J by 11 bases, with 16 bases between the two germline ends. CDR1 and CDR2 (germline): SGHTA, FQGNSA. CDR3 nucleotide sequence: TGTGCCAGCAGCCCCGCGGGGCTGGGTACACCCCTCCACTTT. Its protein product is CASSPAGLGTPLHF.

This sequence joins TRBV6-1 and TRBJ1-6, with TRBD1 identical over 8 bases. CDR3 length: 15 residues. The germline V gene encodes CDR1 MNHNS and CDR2 SASEGT. The junction had 5 bases not matched to a gene; V was cut back by 3 bases and J by 7 bases. CDR3: CASSDGTGSNSPLHF. The CDR3 DNA sequence: TGTGCCAGCAGTGACGGGACAGGTTCCAATTCACCCCTCCACTTT.

This chain links TRBV7-8 with TRBJ2-1, with D possibly matching TRBD2 (6 bases). This CDR3 is 14 amino acids long. From germline, CDR1 is SGHVS and CDR2 FQNEAQ. The V and J ends lost 5 bases and 6 bases respectively, with 14 bases between them. The CDR3: CASSPRRDFNEQFF. CDR3 coding DNA: TGTGCCAGCAGCCCCCGACGGGACTTCAATGAGCAGTTCTTC.

This chain uses TRBV6-6 with TRBJ2-7, with D possibly being TRBD2 (5 bases). The CDR3 totals 14 residues. Trimming removed 6 bases at V and 6 bases at J, with 18 bases between. CDR1 and CDR2 (germline): MNHNY, SVGAGI (reference sequence). In nucleotides, the CDR3 is TGTGCCAGCAGCCCTTCCCCGGGTGAGGGCGAGCAGTACTTC. Residues: CASSPSPGEGEQYF.

The J gene is TRBJ2-3, the V gene TRBV7-9; 10 nucleotides align to TRBD1. The CDR3 totals 14 residues. Losses at the gene ends were 8 bases for V and 0 bases for J; bases not matched to a gene: 2. Germline lookup yields CDR1 SEHNR and CDR2 FQNEAQ (reference sequence). The CDR3 loop reads CASEDRGSTDTQYF. As DNA, the CDR3 is TGTGCCAGCGAGGACAGGGGGAGCACAGATACGCAGTATTTT.

The chain combines TRBV7-2 with TRBJ2-7; 9 bases are a match to TRBD2. CDR1 and CDR2 from the germline V gene are SGHTA and FQGNSA. V was clipped by 2 bases and J by 2 bases; unmatched bases: 1. This CDR3 comprises 14 residues. CDR3 loop: CASSLQRGAYEQYF. The CDR3 DNA reads TGTGCCAGCAGCTTACAGCGGGGGGCCTACGAGCAGTACTTC.

This chain connects TRBV14 to TRBJ2-1; the match to TRBD2 covers 7 bases. CDR3 length: 16 residues. The V gene's germline CDR1 is SGHDN and CDR2 FVKESK. Trimming took 3 bases from V and 2 from J; bases not matched to a gene: 7. CDR3 sequence reads: CASSQMGGTAYNEQFF. DNA for the CDR3: TGTGCCAGCAGCCAGATGGGGGGGACGGCCTACAATGAGCAGTTCTTC.